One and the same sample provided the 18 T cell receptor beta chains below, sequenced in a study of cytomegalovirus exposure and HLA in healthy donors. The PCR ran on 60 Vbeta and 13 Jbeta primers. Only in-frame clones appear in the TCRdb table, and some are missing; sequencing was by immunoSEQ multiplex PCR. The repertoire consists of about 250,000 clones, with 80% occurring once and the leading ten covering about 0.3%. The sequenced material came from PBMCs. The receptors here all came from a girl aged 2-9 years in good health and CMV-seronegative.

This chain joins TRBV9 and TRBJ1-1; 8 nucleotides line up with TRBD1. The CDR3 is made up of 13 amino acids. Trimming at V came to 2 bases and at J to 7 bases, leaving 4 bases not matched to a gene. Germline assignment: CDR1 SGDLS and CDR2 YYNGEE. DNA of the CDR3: TGTGCCAGCAGCGTCAGGGGGCAGGGTGAAGCTTTCTTT. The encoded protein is CASSVRGQGEAFF.

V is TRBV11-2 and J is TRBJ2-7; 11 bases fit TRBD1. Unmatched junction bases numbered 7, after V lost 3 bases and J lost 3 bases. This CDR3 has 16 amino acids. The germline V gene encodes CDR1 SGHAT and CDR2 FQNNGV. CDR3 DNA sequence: TGTGCCAGCAGCTTTTTCCGGGACAGGGGGGACTACGAGCAGTACTTC. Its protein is CASSFFRDRGDYEQYF.

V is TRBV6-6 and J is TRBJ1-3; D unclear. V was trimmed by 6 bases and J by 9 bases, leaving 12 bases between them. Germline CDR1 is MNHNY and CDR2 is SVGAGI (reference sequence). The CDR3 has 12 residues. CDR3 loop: CASREVGLTIYF. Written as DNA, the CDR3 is TGTGCCAGCAGAGAAGTTGGGCTCACCATATATTTT.

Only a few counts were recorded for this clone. CDR3 nucleotide sequence: TGTGCCTGGAGTGTGCAGGCTCCAGGGAATCAGCCCCAGCATTTT. This translates into CAWSVQAPGNQPQHF. The rearrangement joins TRBV30 to TRBJ1-5, with a weak D call TRBD1 (5 bases). The CDR3 is 15 residues long. V was clipped by 0 bases and J by 4 bases, with 13 bases between them. Germline values: CDR1 GTSNPN, CDR2 SVGIG (reference sequence).

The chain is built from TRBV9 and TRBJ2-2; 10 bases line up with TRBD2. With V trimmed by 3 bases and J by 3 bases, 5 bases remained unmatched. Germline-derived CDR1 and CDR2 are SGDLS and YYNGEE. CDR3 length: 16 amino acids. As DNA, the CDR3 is TGTGCCAGCAGCGGCCGGACTAGCGGTCACACCGGGGAGCTGTTTTTT. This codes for CASSGRTSGHTGELFF.

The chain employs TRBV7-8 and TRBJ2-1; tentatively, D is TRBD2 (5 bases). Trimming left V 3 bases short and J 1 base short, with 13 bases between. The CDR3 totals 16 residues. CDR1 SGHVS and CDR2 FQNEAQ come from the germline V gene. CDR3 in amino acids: CASSLKRTLSYNEQFF. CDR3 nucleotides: TGTGCCAGCAGCTTGAAGCGGACCCTTTCCTACAATGAGCAGTTCTTC.

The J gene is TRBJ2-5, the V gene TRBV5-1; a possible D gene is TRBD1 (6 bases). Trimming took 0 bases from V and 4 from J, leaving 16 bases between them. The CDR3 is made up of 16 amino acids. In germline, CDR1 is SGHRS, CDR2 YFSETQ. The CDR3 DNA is TGCGCCAGCAGCTTGGAGGTGGGCAGGGGTCGAGAGACCCAGTACTTC. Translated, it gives CASSLEVGRGRETQYF.

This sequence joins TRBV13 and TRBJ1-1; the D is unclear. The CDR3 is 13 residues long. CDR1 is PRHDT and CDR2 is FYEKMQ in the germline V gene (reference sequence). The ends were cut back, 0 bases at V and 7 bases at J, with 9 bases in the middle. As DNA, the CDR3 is TGTGCCAGCAGCTTAGGCTATGTGGTTGAAGCTTTCTTT. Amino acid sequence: CASSLGYVVEAFF.

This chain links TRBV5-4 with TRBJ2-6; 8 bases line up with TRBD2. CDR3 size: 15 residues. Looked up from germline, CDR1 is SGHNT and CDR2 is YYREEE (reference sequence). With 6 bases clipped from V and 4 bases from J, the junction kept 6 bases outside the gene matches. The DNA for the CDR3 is TGTGCCAGCACCGGCGGGGGGACGGGGGCCAACGTCCTGACTTTC. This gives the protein CASTGGGTGANVLTF.

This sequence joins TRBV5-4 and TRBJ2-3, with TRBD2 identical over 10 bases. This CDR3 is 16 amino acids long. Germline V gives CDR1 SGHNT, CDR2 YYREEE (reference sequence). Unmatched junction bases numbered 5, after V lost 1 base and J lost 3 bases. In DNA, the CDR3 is TGTGCCAGCAGCTTGCGCCTAGCGGGAGAAACAGATACGCAGTATTTT. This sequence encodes CASSLRLAGETDTQYF.

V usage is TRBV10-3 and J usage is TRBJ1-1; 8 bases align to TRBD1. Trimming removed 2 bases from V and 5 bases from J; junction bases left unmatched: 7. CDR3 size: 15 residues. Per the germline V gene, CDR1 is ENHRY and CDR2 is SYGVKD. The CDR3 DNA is TGTGCCATCAGTGAGCCCGGACAGGGAGGTACTGAAGCTTTCTTT. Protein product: CAISEPGQGGTEAFF.

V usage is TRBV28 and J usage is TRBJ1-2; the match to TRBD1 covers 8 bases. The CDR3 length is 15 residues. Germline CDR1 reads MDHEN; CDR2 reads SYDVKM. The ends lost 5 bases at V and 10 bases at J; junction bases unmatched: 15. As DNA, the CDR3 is TGTGCCAGCAGTGCAGGGGACAGGACCATTTCTTTCTACACCTTC. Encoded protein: CASSAGDRTISFYTF.

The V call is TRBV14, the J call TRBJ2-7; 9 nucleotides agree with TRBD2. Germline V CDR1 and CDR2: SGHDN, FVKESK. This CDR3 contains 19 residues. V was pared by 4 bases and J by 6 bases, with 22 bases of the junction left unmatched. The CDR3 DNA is TGTGCCAGCAGCCGCACGGCCTGGGCGGGAGGGCCAACGCGAGGCGAGCAGTACTTC. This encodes CASSRTAWAGGPTRGEQYF.

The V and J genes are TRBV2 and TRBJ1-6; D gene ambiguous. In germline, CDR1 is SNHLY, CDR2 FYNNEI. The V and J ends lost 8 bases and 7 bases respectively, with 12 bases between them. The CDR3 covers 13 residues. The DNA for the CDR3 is TGTGCCAGCGGAGTTTCTTGGAATTCACCCCTCCACTTT. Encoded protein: CASGVSWNSPLHF.

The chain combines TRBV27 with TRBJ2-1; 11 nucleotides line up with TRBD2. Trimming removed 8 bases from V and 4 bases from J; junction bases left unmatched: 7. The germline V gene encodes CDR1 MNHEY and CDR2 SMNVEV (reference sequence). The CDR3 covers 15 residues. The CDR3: CASRPRTSGYNEQFF. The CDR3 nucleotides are TGTGCCAGCCGGCCCCGGACTAGCGGGTACAATGAGCAGTTCTTC.

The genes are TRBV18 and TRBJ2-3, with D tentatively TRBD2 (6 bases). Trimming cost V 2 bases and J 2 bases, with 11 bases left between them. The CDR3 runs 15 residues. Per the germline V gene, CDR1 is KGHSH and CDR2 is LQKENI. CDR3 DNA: TGTGCCAGCTCACCAGAGGGACTGGTCACAGATACGCAGTATTTT. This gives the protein CASSPEGLVTDTQYF.

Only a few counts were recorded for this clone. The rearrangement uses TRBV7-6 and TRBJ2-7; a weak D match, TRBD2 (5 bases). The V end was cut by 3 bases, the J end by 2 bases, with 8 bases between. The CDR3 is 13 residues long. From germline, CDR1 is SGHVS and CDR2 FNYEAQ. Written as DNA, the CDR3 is TGTGCCAGCAGCTTGACGGGAACCTACGAGCAGTACTTC. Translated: CASSLTGTYEQYF.

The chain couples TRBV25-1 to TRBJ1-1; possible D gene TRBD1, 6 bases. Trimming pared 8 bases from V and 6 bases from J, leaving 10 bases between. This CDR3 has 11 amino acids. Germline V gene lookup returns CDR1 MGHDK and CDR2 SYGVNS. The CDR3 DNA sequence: TGTGCCAGCGAACAGGGCCCTGAAGCTTTCTTT. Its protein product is CASEQGPEAFF.